This T cell receptor (beta chain) came from a study of T-cell memory formation after mild COVID-19. For this clonotype: What it recognizes is unknown.

Notes on the study in general: Nothing showed for sure that second-wave clones peaking on day 37 were SARS-CoV-2 specific.

Constant-segment primers served in 5'RACE that generated TCR alpha and TCR beta cDNA libraries bearing sample barcodes and UMIs. One entry per CDR3 protein, called by TCRdb with MiXCR from the 5' RACE reads. This table has just over 300,000 distinct CDR3 sequences, roughly 21% appearing once. Germline CDR1 and CDR2: LNHDA and SQIVND (reference sequence). The CDR3 sequence is 15 residues long. The V and J ends lost 6 bases and 3 bases respectively, with 15 bases between them. V usage is TRBV19 and J usage is TRBJ1-5; D may be TRBD1 (5 bases). The sample was PBMCs or a T cell subset sorted from them (not recorded which). The TCR sequence derives from a man aged 18 to 29 who had mild COVID-19 (a few samples of this study predate the infection). Cell type and time point are not known. The CDR3 bases are TGTGCCAGTAGCGACACAGGAGCTCCCAATCAGCCCCAGCATTTT. Translated: CASSDTGAPNQPQHF. Full variable domain (rest looked up from reference TRBV19 and TRBJ1-5): DGGITQSPKYLFRKEGQNVTLSCEQNLNHDAMYWYRQDPGQGLRLIYYSQIVNDFQKGDIAEGYSVSREKKESFPLTVTSAQKNPTAFYLCASSDTGAPNQPQHFGDGTRLSIL.